A selection of T cell receptor beta chains follows, all from one sample in a study of Ad26.COV2.S vaccination and SARS-CoV-2 variants. TCRdb keeps only in-frame clones here, not all; method: immunoSEQ multiplex PCR. The sample has hundreds of thousands of clones; 70% to 90% are singletons. The sequenced sample was peripheral blood, obtained in a trial of Ad26.COV2.S vaccine versus placebo. The receptor source for this set is a person aged 18-65 years who received the Ad26.COV2.S COVID-19 vaccine or a placebo. Both conserved end residues are part of each CDR3. Fields, in order: D gene, J gene, clone size, V gene, CDR3 protein, CDR3 DNA. D genes are given only for firm matches. A clone size is listed for some rows: how often the clone was seen (once, few, many), or a class if it is expanded.

D: -; J: TRBJ2-2; size: once; V: TRBV6-6; CDR3: CASSYGGLGAGELFF; DNA: TGTGCCAGCAGTTACGGGGGGCTGGGTGCCGGGGAGCTGTTTTTT
D: -; J: TRBJ2-7; size: -; V: TRBV27; CDR3: CASSFSPPQGRTYEQYF; DNA: TGTGCCAGCAGTTTTTCTCCTCCGCAGGGACGAACATACGAGCAGTACTTC
D: TRBD1; J: TRBJ1-3; size: -; V: TRBV9; CDR3: CASSAFGTGVLSGNTIYF; DNA: TGTGCCAGCAGCGCCTTCGGGACAGGGGTCCTCTCTGGAAACACCATATATTTT
D: TRBD1; J: TRBJ1-5; size: -; V: TRBV7-2; CDR3: CASSRTGGAGQPQHF; DNA: TGTGCCAGCAGCCGTACAGGGGGCGCAGGACAGCCCCAGCATTTT
D: TRBD1; J: TRBJ2-2; size: -; V: TRBV24-1; CDR3: CATRERGQSNTGELFF; DNA: TGTGCCACCAGAGAAAGGGGACAGTCGAACACCGGGGAGCTGTTTTTT
D: -; J: TRBJ2-3; size: -; V: TRBV5-1; CDR3: CASSLALRGGNTQYF; DNA: TGCGCCAGCAGCTTGGCCTTAAGAGGGGGAAATACGCAGTATTTT
D: TRBD1; J: TRBJ2-7; size: -; V: TRBV27; CDR3: CASRRTGTYEQYF; DNA: TGTGCCAGCAGACGGACAGGCACCTACGAGCAGTACTTC
D: -; J: TRBJ2-5; size: -; V: TRBV7-9; CDR3: CASSLSAAEETQYF; DNA: TGTGCCAGCAGCTTATCGGCAGCCGAAGAGACCCAGTACTTC
D: TRBD1; J: TRBJ2-5; size: -; V: TRBV24-1; CDR3: CATSDRQGQETQYF; DNA: TGTGCCACCAGTGACCGACAGGGTCAAGAGACCCAGTACTTC
D: -; J: TRBJ2-3; size: -; V: TRBV2; CDR3: CASREGISTDTQYF; DNA: TGTGCCAGCAGAGAGGGCATCTCCACAGATACGCAGTATTTT
D: -; J: TRBJ2-5; size: -; V: TRBV11-2; CDR3: CASSKTGTPNQETQYF; DNA: TGTGCCAGCAGTAAGACCGGGACACCAAATCAAGAGACCCAGTACTTC
D: TRBD2; J: TRBJ2-3; size: -; V: TRBV19; CDR3: CASSSPGLGSTDTQYF; DNA: TGTGCCAGTAGTTCACCGGGACTAGGGAGCACAGATACGCAGTATTTT
D: -; J: TRBJ1-5; size: -; V: TRBV4-2; CDR3: CASSLSRGMAQPQHF; DNA: TGTGCCAGCAGCCTCTCTCGGGGAATGGCGCAGCCCCAGCATTTT
D: -; J: TRBJ1-4; size: -; V: TRBV7-3; CDR3: CASSLPGTGQGLGEKLFF; DNA: TGTGCCAGCAGCTTACCCGGAACAGGGCAGGGGTTAGGTGAAAAACTGTTTTTT
D: TRBD2; J: TRBJ2-7; size: -; V: TRBV9; CDR3: CASSLWTSFHSYEQYF; DNA: TGTGCCAGCAGCCTTTGGACTAGCTTCCATTCCTACGAGCAGTACTTC
D: -; J: TRBJ1-5; size: -; V: TRBV6-5; CDR3: CASSSNQPQHF; DNA: TGTGCCAGCAGTTCAAATCAGCCCCAGCATTTT
D: TRBD1; J: TRBJ2-1; size: once; V: TRBV10-3; CDR3: CAINEGQGTENEQFF; DNA: TGTGCCATCAATGAGGGACAGGGAACGGAGAATGAGCAGTTCTTC
D: TRBD1; J: TRBJ2-7; size: once; V: TRBV18; CDR3: CASSPGTGVGEQYF; DNA: TGTGCCAGCTCACCTGGGACAGGGGTAGGTGAGCAGTACTTC
D: -; J: TRBJ1-1; size: -; V: TRBV3-1/TRBV3-2; CDR3: CASSQDRAEAFF; DNA: TGTGCCAGCAGCCAAGATCGGGCTGAAGCTTTCTTT
D: -; J: TRBJ1-5; size: once; V: TRBV2; CDR3: CASRGFGAGNQPQHF; DNA: TGTGCCAGCAGGGGGTTCGGAGCTGGCAATCAGCCCCAGCATTTT
D: -; J: TRBJ1-4; size: -; V: TRBV18; CDR3: CASSPPGGSDEKLFF; DNA: TGTGCCAGCTCACCACCGGGGGGGTCTGATGAAAAACTGTTTTTT
D: TRBD1; J: TRBJ1-3; size: -; V: TRBV10-3; CDR3: CAISERQGANTIYF; DNA: TGTGCCATCAGTGAGAGGCAGGGGGCTAACACCATATATTTT
D: TRBD1; J: TRBJ2-2; size: -; V: TRBV24-1; CDR3: CATSDPLGQARDNTGELFF; DNA: TGTGCCACCAGTGACCCCCTAGGACAGGCTAGGGATAACACCGGGGAGCTGTTTTTT
D: -; J: TRBJ1-1; size: -; V: TRBV18; CDR3: CASSPQKLNTEAFF; DNA: TGTGCCAGCTCACCGCAGAAATTGAACACTGAAGCTTTCTTT
D: -; J: TRBJ1-1; size: -; V: TRBV5-1; CDR3: CASSLVGTEAFF; DNA: TGCGCCAGCAGCTTAGTGGGCACTGAAGCTTTCTTT
D: TRBD1; J: TRBJ2-2; size: -; V: TRBV27; CDR3: CASSPTGFSRELFF; DNA: TGTGCCAGCAGTCCGACAGGGTTTAGTCGGGAGCTGTTTTTT